A single sample is the source of the 24 T cell receptor beta chains below, sequenced in a study of CXCR3-negative and CXCR3-positive naive CD8 T cells (dated by TCRdb to between 2019 and 2020). The paper's findings and limits, for the study overall: TRB CDR3s from CXCR3-positive naive cells showed higher hydrophobicity (lower Kidera factor 4), lower energy, and higher strength and volume indices than CXCR3-negative naive cells.

The sequencing machine was a NextSeq 550. The Human TCR Profiling Kit (MiLaboratory) was used to make UMI-labeled 5' RACE TRB cDNA libraries. Following TCRdb reprocessing, every CDR3 protein sequence forms one entry, and DNA is not provided. This sample's table contains under 150,000 distinct CDR3 sequences. 0.5% to 0.6% of the sample is in the top ten clones. Antigen specificity for these receptors is unknown. The sequencing input was naive CXCR3+ CD8+ T cells from blood. The cell subset or site tag for this specimen amounts to: CD45RO-CCR7+CD27+CD95- naive CD8+ T cells expressing CXCR3 (TNR3+). Receptor source: a human donor in good health. Some clones in this sample may be carry-over from other donors' samples.

The chain has TRBV20-1 and TRBJ1-6; the TRBD1 assignment by TCRdb is unverifiable without DNA. In germline, CDR1 is DFQATT, CDR2 SNEGSKA (reference sequence). The CDR3 has 14 amino acids. CDR3 sequence: CSVAGSNYNSPLHF.

This chain uses TRBV6-6 with TRBJ2-3; the D call of TRBD1 rests on TCRdb alone, since no DNA is present to check it. The CDR3 runs 15 residues. Looked up from germline, CDR1 is MNHNY and CDR2 is SVGAGI (reference sequence). The CDR3: CATTPAGVVADTQYF.

CDR3 region: CASSREVYDTQYF. The chain employs TRBV5-1 and TRBJ2-3; TCRdb indicates TRBD1, and absent DNA this call remains unverified. The V gene's germline CDR1 is SGHRS and CDR2 YFSETQ. The CDR3 totals 13 residues.

The rearrangement joins TRBV23-1 to TRBJ1-2; the D call of TRBD1 rests on TCRdb alone, since no DNA is present to check it. TRBV23-1 is marked as an open reading frame, function uncertain. The CDR3 has 16 amino acids. CDR3 in amino acids: CASSIRDRASNYGYTF.

The rearrangement links TRBV10-3 to TRBJ2-3; TCRdb's D call, TRBD2, is unchecked because there is no DNA. The germline gives CDR1 ENHRY, CDR2 SYGVKD. CDR3 length: 17 amino acids. The CDR3: CAISGPGAGGRTDTQYF.

The chain joins TRBV7-3 to TRBJ2-1. In germline, CDR1 is SGHTA, CDR2 FQGTGA. This CDR3 is built from 13 residues. The CDR3 is CASSLTLYNEQFF.

The chain uses TRBV7-9 and TRBJ1-1; the TCRdb D gene call, TRBD1, has no DNA to confirm it. The CDR3 is 15 residues long. The germline gives CDR1 SEHNR, CDR2 FQNEAQ (reference sequence). The CDR3 reads CASSFGYGGVPEAFF.

V usage is TRBV7-6 and J usage is TRBJ1-6. The CDR3 extends over 14 amino acids. The germline V gene has CDR1 SGHVS and CDR2 FNYEAQ. This chain's CDR3 is CASSLSQNNSPLHF.

V is TRBV4-1 and J is TRBJ2-3. The germline V gene has CDR1 MGHRA and CDR2 YSYEKL. The length of the CDR3 is 14 residues. CDR3 protein: CASSQVLSTDTQYF.

This chain links TRBV13 with TRBJ2-3. Germline CDR1 PRHDT, CDR2 FYEKMQ (reference sequence). The CDR3 runs to 13 residues. CDR3 amino acids: CASSLIITDTQYF.

This chain joins TRBV6-6 and TRBJ2-5; TCRdb's D call, TRBD2, is unchecked because there is no DNA. This CDR3 is built from 16 residues. Germline V CDR1 and CDR2: MNHNY, SVGAGI (reference sequence). The CDR3: CASSQGLAGDGETQYF.

The chain combines TRBV4-1 with TRBJ1-1; the D gene TCRdb calls, TRBD1, cannot be checked with no DNA. The germline V gene has CDR1 MGHRA and CDR2 YSYEKL. The length of the CDR3 is 15 residues. CDR3: CASSSRETLITEAFF.

The rearrangement uses TRBV6-2 or TRBV6-3 and TRBJ1-1; with no DNA, the TCRdb D assignment of TRBD1 cannot be verified. This CDR3 contains 13 residues. Germline V lookup: CDR1 MNHEY, CDR2 SVGEGT. CDR3 residues: CASSYSWGFEAFF.

The rearrangement joins TRBV5-5 to TRBJ2-7; no DNA is available, so the TRBD1 call from TCRdb remains unchecked. Germline CDR1 is SGHKS and CDR2 is YYEKEE (reference sequence). CDR3 length: 14 amino acids. CDR3 protein: CASTPDSISYEQYF. Supplemented by reference TRBV5-5 and TRBJ2-7, the full variable domain reads DAGVTQSPTHLIKTRGQQVTLRCSPISGHKSVSWYQQVLGQGPQFIFQYYEKEERGRGNFPDRFSARQFPNYSSELNVNALLLGDSALYLCASTPDSISYEQYFGPGTRLTVT.

The chain has TRBV4-2 and TRBJ2-1; the D gene TCRdb calls, TRBD2, cannot be checked with no DNA. The CDR3 is 15 residues long. The germline gives CDR1 LGHNA, CDR2 YNFKEQ. The CDR3 is CASSQDAGSYNEQFF.

This chain uses TRBV19 with TRBJ1-1; TCRdb returns TRBD1, unconfirmable since there is no DNA. This CDR3 has 14 residues. Per germline, CDR1 LNHDA and CDR2 SQIVND (reference sequence). This CDR3 is CASSTGQGGAEAFF.

The CDR3 is CASMWRADRGNTEAFF. This sequence joins TRBV2 and TRBJ1-1. Germline V gene sequence: CDR1 SNHLY, CDR2 FYNNEI. The CDR3 extends over 16 amino acids.

V gene TRBV29-1 combines with J gene TRBJ2-3; the TCRdb call, TRBD1, lacks DNA for checking. Germline-derived CDR1 and CDR2 are SQVTM and ANQGSEA. The CDR3 has 14 residues. CDR3 amino acids: CSVNRGSSTDTQYF.

The V gene is TRBV29-1, the J gene TRBJ1-2. The CDR3 sequence is 13 residues long. Germline CDR1 is SQVTM and CDR2 is ANQGSEA. CDR3 sequence reads: CSVETISDYGYTF.

The chain combines TRBV29-1 with TRBJ2-4; TCRdb's assignment of TRBD1 cannot be checked, as there is no DNA. Germline CDR1 is SQVTM and CDR2 is ANQGSEA. This CDR3 contains 16 residues. The CDR3 loop reads CSVEDGYRASKNIQYF.

The chain couples TRBV29-1 to TRBJ2-7; TCRdb's D call, TRBD1, is unchecked because there is no DNA. From germline, CDR1 is SQVTM and CDR2 ANQGSEA. The CDR3 is made up of 13 amino acids. CDR3 amino acids: CSVDWGRDYEQYF.

The V and J genes are TRBV7-9 and TRBJ2-5; the D call from TCRdb, TRBD2, cannot be confirmed without DNA. The CDR3 contains 15 residues. Germline V gene lookup returns CDR1 SEHNR and CDR2 FQNEAQ (reference sequence). The CDR3 loop is CASSFLAGLQETQYF.

The rearrangement links TRBV5-5 to TRBJ2-7; TCRdb's D gene call, TRBD1, goes unchecked for lack of DNA. The germline V gene has CDR1 SGHKS and CDR2 YYEKEE (reference sequence). This CDR3 region has 15 residues. This CDR3 is CASSLEDRGNYEQYF.

This chain uses TRBV28 with TRBJ2-5; as DNA is missing, the TRBD1 call by TCRdb cannot be tested. The CDR3 loop spans 14 amino acids. CDR1 MDHEN and CDR2 SYDVKM come from the germline V gene. This chain's CDR3 is CASSLGGRGETQYF.